What follows are 28 T cell receptor beta chains derived from one specimen sequenced in a study of blood T cell repertoires in COVID-19. Using immunoSEQ multiplex PCR, the repertoire was profiled, and TCRdb retains in-frame clones only, with some absent. Of some 160,000 clones listed, around four fifths are singletons. Sequenced input: PBMCs or T cells enriched from blood (not recorded which). Source of these receptors: a woman aged 40 to 50 who had recovered from COVID-19.

V is TRBV7-9 and J is TRBJ1-2; TRBD1 matches 8 bases. After removal of 2 bases from V and 5 bases from J, the junction contained 7 bases not matched to a gene. This CDR3 is 15 amino acids long. Germline CDR1 is SEHNR and CDR2 is FQNEAQ (reference sequence). Here the CDR3 reads CASSLQDREDYGYTF. The CDR3, as DNA: TGTGCCAGCAGCTTACAGGACAGGGAGGATTATGGCTACACCTTC.

The genes are TRBV5-1 and TRBJ2-5; tentative D call: TRBD2 (7 bases). CDR3 length equals 16 residues. Trimming stripped 2 bases from V and 2 bases from J, with 16 bases between. The germline V gene encodes CDR1 SGHRS and CDR2 YFSETQ. CDR3: CASSLQGGITQETQYF. CDR3 coding DNA: TGCGCCAGCAGCTTACAGGGAGGGATAACTCAAGAGACCCAGTACTTC. The whole variable domain, remainder taken from reference TRBV5-1 and TRBJ2-5, is KAGVTQTPRYLIKTRGQQVTLSCSPISGHRSVSWYQQTPGQGLQFLFEYFSETQRNKGNFPGRFSGRQFSNSRSEMNVSTLELGDSALYLCASSLQGGITQETQYFGPGTRLLVL.

V and J are TRBV5-1 and TRBJ2-4, with 9 positions matching TRBD2. CDR3 length: 15 amino acids. The J segment lost 7 bases and the V segment lost 4 bases, leaving 9 bases of the junction unmatched. Germline V CDR1 and CDR2: SGHRS, YFSETQ. Here the CDR3 DNA reads TGCGCCAGCAGCGCCGAGGGCGGGAGGGCCAACATTCAGTACTTC. This translates into CASSAEGGRANIQYF. Together with reference TRBV5-1 and TRBJ2-4, the CDR3 gives the full variable domain: KAGVTQTPRYLIKTRGQQVTLSCSPISGHRSVSWYQQTPGQGLQFLFEYFSETQRNKGNFPGRFSGRQFSNSRSEMNVSTLELGDSALYLCASSAEGGRANIQYFGAGTRLSVL.

This clone has more than one count but fewer than ten. Relative to the germline gene, one junction end is altered; a read error may explain this. V is TRBV6-1 and J is TRBJ1-5; D might be TRBD1 (5 bases). The germline gives CDR1 MNHNS, CDR2 SASEGT. This CDR3 contains 14 residues. Here the CDR3 reads CASSEGAFNQPQHF. The CDR3, as DNA: TGTGCCAGCAGCGAAGGGGCGTTTAATCAGCCCCAGCATTTT.

The gene calls are TRBV9 and TRBJ1-1, with TRBD1 matching over 7 bases. V dropped 2 bases and J dropped 0; count of bases not matched to a gene: 7. This CDR3 has 16 residues. Germline V lookup: CDR1 SGDLS, CDR2 YYNGEE. The CDR3 spells CASSVQSGTVNTEAFF. DNA for the CDR3: TGTGCCAGCAGCGTCCAATCCGGGACAGTGAACACTGAAGCTTTCTTT.

This chain uses TRBV2 with TRBJ1-2; maybe TRBD1 (5 bases). The CDR3 consists of 14 residues. Germline V CDR1 and CDR2: SNHLY, FYNNEI. V was clipped by 9 bases and J by 4 bases, with 18 bases between them. CDR3 sequence: CARGPAGKSYGYTF. In DNA, the CDR3 is TGTGCCAGGGGTCCGGCAGGGAAGAGCTATGGCTACACCTTC.

A few counts support this clone. J is TRBJ2-5 and V is TRBV29-1; the match to TRBD1 covers 8 bases. The germline V gene encodes CDR1 SQVTM and CDR2 ANQGSEA. V was clipped by 4 bases and J by 3 bases; unmatched bases: 7. The CDR3 totals 14 residues. The CDR3 nucleotides are TGCAGCGTTGGGCAGGGGGCGGAAGAAGAGACCCAGTACTTC. The encoded protein is CSVGQGAEEETQYF.

The table lists this clone with a few counts. The J gene is TRBJ2-7, the V gene TRBV18; D is uncertain. Germline V gene sequence: CDR1 KGHSH, CDR2 LQKENI. Trimming pared 3 bases from V and 1 base from J, leaving 7 bases between. The CDR3 runs 13 residues. CDR3 in amino acids: CASSPEQSYEQYF. CDR3 sequence (DNA): TGTGCCAGCTCACCGGAACAGTCCTACGAGCAGTACTTC.

The chain has TRBV30 and TRBJ2-7; 11 positions match TRBD1. CDR3 length equals 11 residues. In germline, CDR1 is GTSNPN, CDR2 SVGIG (reference sequence). V lost 5 bases and J lost 10; bases outside the gene matches: 4. In DNA, the CDR3 is TGTGCCTGGGACGGACAGGGGGCTCAGTACTTC. Protein: CAWDGQGAQYF. Full variable domain (missing parts from reference TRBV30 and TRBJ2-7): SQTIHQWPATLVQPVGSPLSLECTVEGTSNPNLYWYRQAAGRGLQLLFYSVGIGQISSEVPQNLSASRPQDRQFILSSKKLLLSDSGFYLCAWDGQGAQYFGPGTRLTVT.

The CDR3, as DNA: TGTGCCAGTAGTAGCGTGAAGCCTGGCTACACCTTC. It codes for CASSSVKPGYTF. This chain links TRBV19 with TRBJ1-2; D uncertain. The CDR3 runs 12 residues. Trimming stripped 4 bases from V and 7 bases from J, with 10 bases between. Germline CDR1 is LNHDA and CDR2 is SQIVND (reference sequence).

V and J are TRBV6-6 and TRBJ1-1, with a tentative D call TRBD1 (6 bases). CDR1 MNHNY and CDR2 SVGAGI come from the germline V gene (reference sequence). Trimming shortened V by 9 bases and J by 1 base, and 9 bases separated the two germline ends. The CDR3 has 12 residues. CDR3 region: CARAGANTEAFF. The CDR3, as DNA: TGTGCCAGGGCAGGGGCGAACACTGAAGCTTTCTTT.

Notes on this clone: This specimen includes other DNA sequences encoding the same CDR3. The gene calls are TRBV7-9 and TRBJ2-1; 8 nucleotides line up with TRBD1. The CDR3 has 13 residues. Trimming removed 5 bases from V and 7 bases from J; junction bases left unmatched: 4. Per the germline V gene, CDR1 is SEHNR and CDR2 is FQNEAQ (reference sequence). The CDR3 is CASSKTGGNEQFF. The CDR3 DNA reads as TGTGCCAGCAGCAAAACAGGGGGTAATGAGCAGTTCTTC.

The DNA of the CDR3 is TGTGCCAGTGCTAGCGGGGGTACAGATACGCAGTATTTT. As protein: CASASGGTDTQYF. V is TRBV28 and J is TRBJ2-3; 10 nucleotides match TRBD2. Trimming cost V 9 bases and J 3 bases; bases outside gene matches: 3. The CDR3 has 13 amino acids. Germline values: CDR1 MDHEN, CDR2 SYDVKM.

In its sample, this clone was seen a few times. The genes are TRBV7-9 and TRBJ2-1; tentative D call: TRBD2 (7 bases). Germline V gives CDR1 SEHNR, CDR2 FQNEAQ (reference sequence). This CDR3 comprises 16 residues. Between the trimmed V and J ends, which lost 5 bases and 3 bases, there was a span of 17 bases. CDR3: CASSQIGGALYNEQFF. The CDR3 DNA is TGTGCCAGCAGCCAAATTGGGGGGGCCCTCTACAATGAGCAGTTCTTC.

The chain combines TRBV5-5 with TRBJ2-5; no clear D gene. The CDR3 is 13 residues long. V shed 2 bases and J shed 5 bases, with 10 bases lying between them. Germline V gene sequence: CDR1 SGHKS, CDR2 YYEKEE (reference sequence). Here the CDR3 reads CASSLAVRETQYF. For the CDR3, the DNA is TGTGCCAGCAGCTTAGCTGTACGGGAGACCCAGTACTTC.

The chain recombines TRBV13 with TRBJ1-5; TRBD1 might be the D (5 bases). The germline CDR1 and CDR2 sequences are PRHDT and FYEKMQ (reference sequence). This CDR3 is 17 amino acids long. The V and J ends lost 0 bases and 2 bases respectively, with 14 bases between them. In DNA form, the CDR3 reads TGTGCCAGCAGCTTAGGGCTTCAGGGTCCGGGCAATCAGCCCCAGCATTTT. Amino acids: CASSLGLQGPGNQPQHF. The whole variable domain, remainder taken from reference TRBV13 and TRBJ1-5, is AAGVIQSPRHLIKEKRETATLKCYPIPRHDTVYWYQQGPGQDPQFLISFYEKMQSDKGSIPDRFSAQQFSDYHSELNMSSLELGDSALYFCASSLGLQGPGNQPQHFGDGTRLSIL.

This chain joins TRBV11-2 and TRBJ1-1, with a tentative D call TRBD1 (6 bases). The CDR3 is made up of 15 amino acids. Per germline, CDR1 SGHAT and CDR2 FQNNGV. The V end was cut by 1 base, the J end by 6 bases, with 15 bases between. CDR3 protein: CASSLVGGRWSEAFF. The CDR3 bases are TGTGCCAGCAGCTTAGTCGGGGGGCGATGGTCTGAAGCTTTCTTT. The variable domain in full, with the rest retrieved from reference TRBV11-2 and TRBJ1-1, is EAGVAQSPRYKIIEKRQSVAFWCNPISGHATLYWYQQILGQGPKLLIQFQNNGVVDDSQLPKDRFSAERLKGVDSTLKIQPAKLEDSAVYLCASSLVGGRWSEAFFGQGTRLTVV.

The chain links TRBV19 to TRBJ2-1; 8 bases map to TRBD2. CDR1 LNHDA and CDR2 SQIVND come from the germline V gene (reference sequence). The junction had 12 bases not matched to a gene; V was cut back by 3 bases and J by 11 bases. The CDR3 runs 15 residues. CDR3 in amino acids: CASSISGDTMGKQFF. DNA of the CDR3: TGTGCCAGTAGTATTAGCGGGGATACAATGGGGAAGCAGTTCTTC.

This chain links TRBV12-3 or TRBV12-4 with TRBJ2-5; tentatively, D is TRBD2 (6 bases). V was trimmed by 3 bases and J by 3 bases, leaving 8 bases between them. The CDR3 has 13 residues. The CDR3 DNA reads as TGTGCCAGCAGTTTGGGACTCGAAGAGACCCAGTACTTC. Its translation: CASSLGLEETQYF.

This chain joins TRBV2 and TRBJ2-7; 9 positions match TRBD2. Unmatched junction bases numbered 5, after V lost 6 bases and J lost 5 bases. The V gene's germline CDR1 is SNHLY and CDR2 FYNNEI. The CDR3 has 13 amino acids. DNA of the CDR3: TGTGCCAGCAGGAGCGGGAGGATTGACGAGCAGTACTTC. Its protein is CASRSGRIDEQYF.

This clone appeared once. The rearrangement links TRBV19 to TRBJ2-1; no firm D call. The CDR3 is 13 amino acids. Trimming cost V 3 bases and J 7 bases, with 10 bases left between them. Germline lookup yields CDR1 LNHDA and CDR2 SQIVND (reference sequence). CDR3 nucleotide sequence: TGTGCCAGTAGTATTCGAGTCGTAAATGAGCAGTTCTTC. This encodes CASSIRVVNEQFF.

The chain couples TRBV12-5 to TRBJ1-2, with 11 nucleotides matching TRBD1. This CDR3 is 14 amino acids long. The junction had 4 bases not matched to a gene; V was cut back by 7 bases and J by 3 bases. The V gene's germline CDR1 is LGHNT and CDR2 FRNRAP. CDR3 nucleotide sequence: TGTGCTAGTGAACCGGGACAGGGGGACTATGGCTACACCTTC. Translation gives CASEPGQGDYGYTF.

This sequence joins TRBV27 and TRBJ1-5; a weak D match, TRBD1 (6 bases). CDR3 length equals 15 residues. V was pared by 5 bases and J by 2 bases, with 13 bases between. In germline, CDR1 is MNHEY, CDR2 SMNVEV (reference sequence). The CDR3 coding sequence is TGTGCCAGCAGTCCCGGGGCAGGGGGCAATCAGCCCCAGCATTTT. Translation: CASSPGAGGNQPQHF.

V gene TRBV5-1 combines with J gene TRBJ1-1; D perhaps matches TRBD1 (5 bases). Germline values: CDR1 SGHRS, CDR2 YFSETQ. CDR3 length: 15 amino acids. V lost 3 bases and J 0 bases, leaving 12 bases between the germline ends. Written as DNA, the CDR3 is TGCGCCAGCAGCTATGGGACTACACTGAACACTGAAGCTTTCTTT. Its protein is CASSYGTTLNTEAFF.

This sequence joins TRBV18 and TRBJ1-2; 7 nucleotides agree with TRBD1. The V gene's germline CDR1 is KGHSH and CDR2 LQKENI. Losses at the gene ends were 5 bases for V and 4 bases for J; bases not matched to a gene: 7. The length of the CDR3 is 14 residues. The CDR3 spells CASSTDRESYGYTF. Here the CDR3 DNA reads TGTGCCAGCTCAACCGACAGGGAATCCTATGGCTACACCTTC.

The chain joins TRBV19 to TRBJ2-2; 7 nucleotides align to TRBD1. With 4 bases clipped from V and 4 bases from J, the junction kept 9 bases outside the gene matches. Germline values: CDR1 LNHDA, CDR2 SQIVND (reference sequence). The CDR3 runs 16 residues. The CDR3 coding sequence is TGTGCCAGTAGTACCCCCGGGACAGTTTCCACCGGGGAGCTGTTTTTT. It codes for CASSTPGTVSTGELFF.

This chain joins TRBV25-1 and TRBJ1-5; no definite D call. CDR1 and CDR2 from the germline V gene are MGHDK and SYGVNS. This CDR3 contains 14 residues. V lost 8 bases, J lost 5 bases, and 16 bases lay in between. As DNA, the CDR3 is TGTGCCAGCCCCAAGAGGAGTGCTGATCAGCCCCAGCATTTT. This codes for CASPKRSADQPQHF.

This sequence joins TRBV6-5 and TRBJ1-2; a weak D match, TRBD1 (5 bases). Per germline, CDR1 MNHEY and CDR2 SVGAGI. The ends were cut back, 5 bases at V and 2 bases at J, with 9 bases in the middle. The CDR3 is 13 residues long. The CDR3 bases are TGTGCCAGCAGTCCGACAGCAAACTATGGCTACACCTTC. It yields the protein CASSPTANYGYTF.